Detailed here is one T cell receptor beta chain. Which antigen it targets is not known. Per-base qualities were not stored, and no clone one base away is much larger. TCRbeta CDR3 regions were amplified from genomic DNA using the immunoSEQ Assay, a bias-controlled multiplex PCR. As for the original processing: Nucleated cell counts per sample were estimated from amplification of reference gene primers within the assay. To quantify the absolute abundance of each unique TCRbeta CDR3 rearrangement, sequence reads were collapsed and filtered. For each sample, productive Simpson clonality was calculated by taking the square root of Simpson's diversity index across productive rearrangements. The table was pulled from immuneACCESS by TCRdb, which kept in-frame rearrangements only. Such tables lose some clones; where checked, under half of the loss comes from unresolved V genes, and the rest has no known cause. From that table come the V and J calls and clone size; the DNA was used to work out D and trimming. Counted in this sample were about 130,000 clones; more than 70% of them appeared once. The biggest ten clones account for roughly 1.2% of the sample.

Each collaborating institution followed its own protocols to collect whole blood in K2EDTA tubes. For TCRbeta analysis, collaborator samples were shipped as frozen whole blood, as isolated PBMCs, or as DNA extracted from either sample type. This record belongs to a study of blood T cell repertoires in COVID-19 (dated by TCRdb to 2018 to 2020). For the wider study: Collaborator samples came from the United States, Italy and Spain and covered acute and convalescent phases of COVID-19. Samples were obtained from the ongoing ImmuneRACE study (first 160 participants) and from over 1,000 subjects provided by 6 global collaborators. Nearly every sample came with metadata listing a de-identified subject ID, COVID-19 status, age in years and sex. The repertoires were released in a freely available public database intended as a resource for research on the immune response to SARS-CoV-2. HLA class I and class II types, where available, came from metadata supplied by the sample provider rather than from assay-based typing. Subjects who had been exposed to COVID-19, were actively infected with it, or had recovered from it provided the deeply sampled blood TCRbeta repertoires that made up the dataset. The prospective study material was composed of cDNA or gDNA derived from T cells, B-cell-depleted T cells, or PBMCs.

The full study reports these points: Clinical and demographic metadata were provided uncurated, with the amount varying by source and participant.

The germline V gene sets CDR1 to ENHRY and CDR2 to SYGVKD. CDR3 length: 12 amino acids, cysteine to phenylalanine. Only the CDR3 DNA stays, 36 bases, in frame from base 1. V ends up 10 bases short and J 6 bases short, with an unmatched junction base count of 8. The sequenced material came from peripheral blood. The receptor was derived from a woman of 80 years or more with acute or convalescent COVID-19. The sequence joins TRBV10-3 to TRBJ2-7, with 8 middle bases fitting TRBD1. The CDR3 corresponds to CATDRGLGEQYF. Read as DNA, the sequence is TGTGCCACTGACAGGGGTTTGGGCGAGCAGTACTTC.